Sequencing of this T cell receptor beta chain was carried out in a study of TIL therapy for anti-PD-1-resistant metastatic lung cancer. At the level of the study: Most patients had lung adenocarcinoma.

Germline CDR1 reads SGHNT; CDR2 reads YYREEE (reference sequence). Trimming removed 10 bases at V and 4 bases at J, with 14 bases between. This CDR3 region has 12 residues. Sequencing used immunoSEQ v3. The data were produced by immunoSEQ multiplex PCR, yet TCRdb's version contains in-frame clones alone and is incomplete. The profile shows 45,000 to 75,000 clones, roughly 69% of them singletons. Time point in this sample: pre-treatment sample, taken before nivolumab and TIL therapy. The input for sequencing was blood, taken at baseline. The sequence was collected from a person aged 25 to 79 with non-small cell lung cancer. V and J are TRBV5-4 and TRBJ1-2; D is ambiguous. The DNA for the CDR3 is TGTGCCCAAGGTGCGTTTGGCTATGGCTACACCTTC. Amino acids: CAQGAFGYGYTF.